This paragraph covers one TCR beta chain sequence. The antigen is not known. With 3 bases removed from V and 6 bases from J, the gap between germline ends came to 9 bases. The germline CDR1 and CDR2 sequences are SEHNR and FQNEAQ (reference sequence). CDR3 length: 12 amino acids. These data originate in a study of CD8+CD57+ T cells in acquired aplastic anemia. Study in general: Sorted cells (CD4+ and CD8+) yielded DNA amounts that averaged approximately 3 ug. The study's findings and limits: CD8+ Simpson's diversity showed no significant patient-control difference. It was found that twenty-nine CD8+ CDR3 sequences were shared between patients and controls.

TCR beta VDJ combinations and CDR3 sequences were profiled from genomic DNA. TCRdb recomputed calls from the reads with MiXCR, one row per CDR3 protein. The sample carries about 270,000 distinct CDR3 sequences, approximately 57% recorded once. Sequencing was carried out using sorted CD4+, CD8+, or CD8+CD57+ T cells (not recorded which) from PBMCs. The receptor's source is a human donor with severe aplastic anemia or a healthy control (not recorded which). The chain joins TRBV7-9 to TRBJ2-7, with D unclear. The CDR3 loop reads CASSFNRGEQYF. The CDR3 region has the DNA TGTGCCAGCAGCTTTAACAGAGGCGAGCAGTACTTC. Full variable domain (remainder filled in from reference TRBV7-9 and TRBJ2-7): DTGVSQNPRHKITKRGQNVTFRCDPISEHNRLYWYRQTLGQGPEFLTYFQNEAQLEKSRLLSDRFSAERPKGSFSTLEIQRTEQGDSAMYLCASSFNRGEQYFGPGTRLTVT.